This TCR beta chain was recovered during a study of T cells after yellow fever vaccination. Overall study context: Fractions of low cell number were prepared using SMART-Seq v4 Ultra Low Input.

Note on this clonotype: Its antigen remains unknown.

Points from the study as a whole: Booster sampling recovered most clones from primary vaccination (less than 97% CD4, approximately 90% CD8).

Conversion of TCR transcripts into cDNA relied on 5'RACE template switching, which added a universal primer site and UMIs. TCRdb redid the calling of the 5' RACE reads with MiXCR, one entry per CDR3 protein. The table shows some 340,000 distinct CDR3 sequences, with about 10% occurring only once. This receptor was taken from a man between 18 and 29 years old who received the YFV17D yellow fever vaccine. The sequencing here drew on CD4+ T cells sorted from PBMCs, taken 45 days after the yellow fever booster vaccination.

CDR3 residues: CASSSATREATQYF. The CDR3 DNA is TGTGCCAGCAGTTCAGCTACTAGAGAGGCGACCCAGTACTTC. The chain recombines TRBV7-2 with TRBJ2-5, with D perhaps matching TRBD2 (5 bases). CDR1 is SGHTA and CDR2 is FQGNSA in the germline V gene. V was cut by 6 bases and J by 7 bases, with 18 bases left in between. The CDR3 runs 14 residues.